This entry is about one T cell receptor (beta chain). Its specificity is not known. The data were taken from a study of spatial heterogeneity in lung cancer. Study context: Among detected sequences, beta-chain ones consistently exceeded alpha-chain ones in number. Notes on the study in general: Tumor TCRs that were ubiquitous and expanded showed up in blood more at resection than follow-up.

Individual TCR cDNA molecules each bore their own unique molecular identifier. TCRdb re-derived calls from the 5' RACE reads in MiXCR, one entry per CDR3 protein. The sample has some 100,000 distinct CDR3 sequences, 12% seen once; the top ten hold just over 40%. Described time point: sample taken at primary tumor resection. Sequencing covered unsorted whole RNA taken from tumor, nontumor lung or frozen PBMC. The cohort: approximately 66 early-stage, untreated non-small cell lung cancer patients. Sequenced here: PBMCs, sampled at surgery. This receptor was identified in a male donor with early-stage non-small cell lung cancer.

The CDR3 loop reads CASSEATGRYEQYF. As DNA, the CDR3 is TGTGCCAGCAGCGAAGCGACAGGGCGCTACGAGCAGTACTTC. The chain is built from TRBV3-1 and TRBJ2-7, with 7 bases lining up with TRBD1. J was trimmed by 3 bases and V by 5 bases; bases with no gene match: 7. The CDR3 has 14 residues. Germline V lookup: CDR1 LGHDT, CDR2 YNNKEL (reference sequence).